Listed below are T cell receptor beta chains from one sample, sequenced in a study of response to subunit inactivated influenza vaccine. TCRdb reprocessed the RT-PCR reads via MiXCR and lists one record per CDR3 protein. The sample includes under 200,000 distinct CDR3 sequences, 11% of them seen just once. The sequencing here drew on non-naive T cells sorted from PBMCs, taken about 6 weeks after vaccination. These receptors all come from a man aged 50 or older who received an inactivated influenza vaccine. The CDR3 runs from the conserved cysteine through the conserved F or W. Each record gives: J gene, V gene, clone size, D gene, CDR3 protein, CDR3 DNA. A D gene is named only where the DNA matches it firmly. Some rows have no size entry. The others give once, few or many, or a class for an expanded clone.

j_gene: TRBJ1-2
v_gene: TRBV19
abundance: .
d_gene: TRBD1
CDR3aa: CASSMSGTGDGYTF
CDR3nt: TGTGCCAGTAGTATGTCCGGGACAGGGGATGGCTACACCTTC

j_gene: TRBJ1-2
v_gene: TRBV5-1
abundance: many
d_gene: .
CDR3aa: CASSLESAGEGYTF
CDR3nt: TGCGCCAGCAGCTTGGAATCAGCCGGCGAAGGCTACACCTTC

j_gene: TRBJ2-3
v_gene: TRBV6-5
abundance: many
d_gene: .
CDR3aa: CASSSPSTDTQYF
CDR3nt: TGTGCCAGCAGTTCGCCAAGCACAGATACGCAGTATTTT

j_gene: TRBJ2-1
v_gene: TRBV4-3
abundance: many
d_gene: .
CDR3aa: CASSEQPQIYNEQFF
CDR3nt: TGCGCCAGCAGCGAACAGCCGCAGATCTACAATGAGCAGTTCTTC

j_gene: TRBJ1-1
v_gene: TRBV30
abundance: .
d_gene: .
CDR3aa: CAWSVRGKHTEAFF
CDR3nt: TGTGCCTGGAGTGTAAGGGGGAAACACACTGAAGCTTTCTTT

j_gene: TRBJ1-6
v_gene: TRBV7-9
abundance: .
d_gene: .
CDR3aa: CASSHGGNSPLHF
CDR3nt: TGTGCCAGCAGCCACGGAGGTAATTCACCCCTCCACTTT

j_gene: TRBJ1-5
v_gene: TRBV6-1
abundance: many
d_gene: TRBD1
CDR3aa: CASSEAGTGPQPQHF
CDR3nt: TGTGCCAGCAGTGAAGCTGGGACAGGGCCTCAGCCCCAGCATTTT

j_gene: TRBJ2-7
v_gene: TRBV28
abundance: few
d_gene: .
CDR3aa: CASSLGRVRGEQYF
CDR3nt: TGTGCCAGCAGTTTGGGCAGGGTGAGAGGCGAGCAGTACTTC

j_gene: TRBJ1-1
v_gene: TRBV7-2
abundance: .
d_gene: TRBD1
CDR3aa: CASSVDRDTEAFF
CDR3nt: TGTGCCAGCAGCGTCGACAGGGATACTGAAGCTTTCTTT

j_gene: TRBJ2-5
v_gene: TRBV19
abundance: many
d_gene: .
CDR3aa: CASSIGSGETQYF
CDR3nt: TGTGCCAGTAGTATAGGTTCTGGAGAGACCCAGTACTTC

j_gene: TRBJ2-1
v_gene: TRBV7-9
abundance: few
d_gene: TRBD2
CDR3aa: CASSGAGGPGSYNEQFF
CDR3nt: TGTGCCAGCTCTGGAGCGGGGGGCCCGGGCTCTTACAATGAGCAGTTCTTC

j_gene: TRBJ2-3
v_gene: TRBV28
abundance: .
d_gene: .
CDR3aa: CASSSPNTQYF
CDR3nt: TGTGCCAGCAGTTCGCCTAATACGCAGTATTTT

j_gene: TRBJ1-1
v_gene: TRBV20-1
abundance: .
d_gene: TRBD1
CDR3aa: CSARPGGSTEAFF
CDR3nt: TGCAGTGCTAGACCAGGGGGATCCACTGAAGCTTTCTTT

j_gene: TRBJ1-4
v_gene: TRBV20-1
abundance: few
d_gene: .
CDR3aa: CSAAGRHSEKLFF
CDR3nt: TGCAGTGCCGCGGGACGGCACTCGGAAAAACTGTTTTTT

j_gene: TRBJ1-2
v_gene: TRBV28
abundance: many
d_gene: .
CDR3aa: CASSLFTPGSYGYTF
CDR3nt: TGTGCCAGCAGTCTTTTTACCCCAGGGTCCTATGGCTACACCTTC

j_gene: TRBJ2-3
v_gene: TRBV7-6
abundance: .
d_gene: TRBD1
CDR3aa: CASSLGQGRTDTQYF
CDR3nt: TGTGCCAGCAGTTTGGGACAGGGGCGCACAGATACGCAGTATTTT

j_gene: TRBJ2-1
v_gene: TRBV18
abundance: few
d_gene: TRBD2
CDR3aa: CASSPGAGLAGVTYNEQFF
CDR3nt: TGTGCCAGCTCACCGGGTGCGGGACTAGCTGGAGTAACGTACAATGAGCAGTTCTTC

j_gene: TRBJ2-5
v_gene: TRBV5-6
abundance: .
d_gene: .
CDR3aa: CASSLKGPQETQYF
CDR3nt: TGTGCCAGCAGCTTGAAAGGTCCCCAAGAGACCCAGTACTTC

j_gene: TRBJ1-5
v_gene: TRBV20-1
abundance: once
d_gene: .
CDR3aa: CSARDRDWATVANQPQHF
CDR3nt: TGCAGTGCTAGAGACCGAGACTGGGCGACAGTGGCAAATCAGCCCCAGCATTTT

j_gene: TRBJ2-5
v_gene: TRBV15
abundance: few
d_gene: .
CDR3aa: CATSGGTEETQYF
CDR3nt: TGTGCCACCAGCGGCGGGACAGAAGAGACCCAGTACTTC

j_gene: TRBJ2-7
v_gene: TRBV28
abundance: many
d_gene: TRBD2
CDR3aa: CASSHHLDGGYEQYF
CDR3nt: TGTGCCAGCAGTCACCATCTCGACGGGGGGTATGAGCAGTACTTC

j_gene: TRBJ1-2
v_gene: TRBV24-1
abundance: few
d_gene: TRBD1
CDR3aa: CATSGDRGEYGYTF
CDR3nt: TGTGCCACCAGTGGGGACAGGGGGGAGTATGGCTACACCTTC

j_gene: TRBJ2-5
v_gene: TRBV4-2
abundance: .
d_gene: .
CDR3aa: CASSRKTGPQETQYF
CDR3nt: TGTGCCAGCAGCCGAAAAACAGGGCCCCAAGAGACCCAGTACTTC

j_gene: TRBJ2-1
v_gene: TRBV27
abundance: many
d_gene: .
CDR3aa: CASSLSHRNEQFF
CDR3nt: TGTGCCAGCAGTTTATCCCACCGGAATGAGCAGTTCTTC

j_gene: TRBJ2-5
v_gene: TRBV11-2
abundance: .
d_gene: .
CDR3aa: CASTPGVLETQYF
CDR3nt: TGTGCCAGCACCCCAGGGGTTCTTGAGACCCAGTACTTC

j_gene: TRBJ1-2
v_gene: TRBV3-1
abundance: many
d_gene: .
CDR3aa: CASSQFLGDYGYTF
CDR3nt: TGTGCCAGCAGCCAATTCCTGGGAGACTATGGCTACACCTTC

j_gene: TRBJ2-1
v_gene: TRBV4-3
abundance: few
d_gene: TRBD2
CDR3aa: CASSQVAGGDEQFF
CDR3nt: TGCGCCAGCAGCCAAGTTGCGGGAGGGGATGAGCAGTTCTTC

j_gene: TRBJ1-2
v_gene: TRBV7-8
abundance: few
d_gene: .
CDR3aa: CASSLGATGGYTF
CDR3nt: TGTGCCAGCAGCTTAGGGGCGACCGGTGGCTACACCTTC

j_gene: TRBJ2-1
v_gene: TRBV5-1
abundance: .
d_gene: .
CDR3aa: CASSSGTPPYNEQFF
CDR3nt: TGCGCCAGCAGCTCCGGGACCCCCCCCTACAATGAGCAGTTCTTC

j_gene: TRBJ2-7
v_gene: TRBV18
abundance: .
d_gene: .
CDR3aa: CASTQNQGYEQYF
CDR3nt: TGTGCCAGCACGCAAAACCAGGGCTACGAGCAGTACTTC

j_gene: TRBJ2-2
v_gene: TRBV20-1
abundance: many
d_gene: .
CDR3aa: CSARDIYTGELFF
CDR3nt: TGCAGTGCTAGAGATATCTACACCGGGGAGCTGTTTTTT

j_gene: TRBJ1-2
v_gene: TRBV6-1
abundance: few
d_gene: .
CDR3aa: CASSASGQGDYGYTF
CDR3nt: TGTGCCAGCAGCGCTAGCGGACAAGGAGACTATGGCTACACCTTC

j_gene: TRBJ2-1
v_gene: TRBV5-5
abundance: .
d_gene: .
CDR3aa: CASSTPLRSYNEQFF
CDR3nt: TGTGCCAGCAGCACCCCGCTTCGATCCTACAATGAGCAGTTCTTC

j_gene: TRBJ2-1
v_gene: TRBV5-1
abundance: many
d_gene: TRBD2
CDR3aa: CASTSGRSYNEQFF
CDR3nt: TGCGCCAGCACCAGCGGGAGGTCCTACAATGAGCAGTTCTTC

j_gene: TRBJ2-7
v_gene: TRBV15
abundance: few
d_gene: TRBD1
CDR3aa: CATSRQRTGRHEQYF
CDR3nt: TGTGCCACCAGCAGACAGAGGACAGGGCGGCACGAGCAGTACTTC

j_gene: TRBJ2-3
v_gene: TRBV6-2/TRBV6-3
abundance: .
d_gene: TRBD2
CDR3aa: CASSKGLAPETDTQYF
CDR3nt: TGTGCCAGCAGTAAGGGACTAGCGCCCGAGACAGATACGCAGTATTTT

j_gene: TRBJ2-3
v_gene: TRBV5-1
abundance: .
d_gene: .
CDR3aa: CASSLAVRQDTDTQYF
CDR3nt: TGCGCCAGCAGCTTGGCTGTCCGACAAGACACAGATACGCAGTATTTT